This record looks at one TCR beta chain sequence and its context. Its antigen is unknown. The record originates from a study of cytomegalovirus exposure and HLA in healthy donors. The overall study: In an earlier analysis, almost 120 million unique TCR beta sequences were found from 150 million to 200 million T cells.

Germline V gene data show CDR1 as LGHNT and CDR2 as FRNRAP. The V end was cut by 6 bases, the J end by 8 bases, with 11 bases between. The CDR3 has 11 residues. The study's findings and limits: In a later analysis, a missense DCLRE1C variant was linked to TCR beta V- and J-gene trimming. Sequencing likely caused a cluster of highly shared sequence variants.

These donors, healthy bone marrow donors, were studied. It was with 60 Vbeta and 13 Jbeta primers that the PCR ran. Sequencing used immunoSEQ multiplex PCR; TCRdb keeps in-frame clones, though not all of them. In the table there are around 150,000 clones, around four fifths of which are singletons. The receptor comes from a man aged 25 to 40 in good health. What was sequenced was PBMCs. This chain links TRBV12-5 with TRBJ2-7, with D possibly TRBD2 on 5 matching bases. The CDR3 DNA reads as TGTGCTAGTGGGGCACTAGTACAGCAGTACTTC. It is translated as CASGALVQQYF.